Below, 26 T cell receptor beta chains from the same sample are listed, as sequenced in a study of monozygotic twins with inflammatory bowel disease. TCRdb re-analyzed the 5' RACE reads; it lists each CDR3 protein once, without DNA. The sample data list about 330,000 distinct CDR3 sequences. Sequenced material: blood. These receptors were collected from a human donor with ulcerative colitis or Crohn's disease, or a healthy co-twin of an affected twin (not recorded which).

CDR3 protein: CASSLFWGANEKLFF. V is TRBV28 and J is TRBJ1-4. Germline CDR1 MDHEN, CDR2 SYDVKM. The CDR3 consists of 15 residues.

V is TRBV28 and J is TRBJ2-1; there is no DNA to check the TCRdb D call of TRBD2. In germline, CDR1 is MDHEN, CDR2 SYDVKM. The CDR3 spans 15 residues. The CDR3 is CASSLIGTGGKEQFF.

This CDR3 reads CASSERDFGGNSPLHF. The chain recombines TRBV6-1 with TRBJ1-6. The germline gives CDR1 MNHNS, CDR2 SASEGT. CDR3 length: 16 amino acids.

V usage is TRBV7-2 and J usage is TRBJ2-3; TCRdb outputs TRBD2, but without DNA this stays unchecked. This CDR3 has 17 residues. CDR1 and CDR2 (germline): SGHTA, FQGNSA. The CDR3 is CASSLVLAGGQTDTQYF.

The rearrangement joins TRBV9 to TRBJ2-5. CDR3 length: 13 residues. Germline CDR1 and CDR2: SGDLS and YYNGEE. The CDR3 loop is CASSVSPQETQYF.

This CDR3 reads CASSSAQLAGYNEQFF. The V and J genes are TRBV5-6 and TRBJ2-1; TCRdb's D gene call, TRBD2, goes unchecked for lack of DNA. CDR3 length: 16 residues. CDR1 and CDR2 (germline): SGHDT, YYEEEE.

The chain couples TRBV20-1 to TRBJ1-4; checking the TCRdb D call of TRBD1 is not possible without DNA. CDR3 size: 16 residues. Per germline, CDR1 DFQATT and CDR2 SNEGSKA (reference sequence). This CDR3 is CSASPGTGEGNEKLFF.

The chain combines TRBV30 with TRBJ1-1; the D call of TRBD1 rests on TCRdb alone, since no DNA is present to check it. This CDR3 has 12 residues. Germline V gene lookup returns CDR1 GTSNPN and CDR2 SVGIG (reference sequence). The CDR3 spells CACLIQGTEAFF.

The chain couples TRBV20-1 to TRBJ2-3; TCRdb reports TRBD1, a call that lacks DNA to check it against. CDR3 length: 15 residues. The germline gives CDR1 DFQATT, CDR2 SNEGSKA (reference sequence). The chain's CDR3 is CSALRTASSTDTQYF.

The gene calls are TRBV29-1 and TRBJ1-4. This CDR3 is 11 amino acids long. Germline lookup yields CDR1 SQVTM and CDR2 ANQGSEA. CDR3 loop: CSVDRNEKLFF.

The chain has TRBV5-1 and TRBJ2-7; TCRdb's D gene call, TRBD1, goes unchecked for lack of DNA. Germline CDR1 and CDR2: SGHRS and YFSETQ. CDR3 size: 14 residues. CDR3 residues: CASSAGTGAYEQYF.

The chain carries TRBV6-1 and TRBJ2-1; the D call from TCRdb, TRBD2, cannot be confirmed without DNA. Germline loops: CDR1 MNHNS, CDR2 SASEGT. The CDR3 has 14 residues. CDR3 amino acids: CASRGGLAGNEQFF.

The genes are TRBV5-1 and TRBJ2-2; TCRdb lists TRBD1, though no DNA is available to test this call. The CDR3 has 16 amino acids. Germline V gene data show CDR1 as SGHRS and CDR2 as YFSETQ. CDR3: CASSPVPGQYTGELFF.

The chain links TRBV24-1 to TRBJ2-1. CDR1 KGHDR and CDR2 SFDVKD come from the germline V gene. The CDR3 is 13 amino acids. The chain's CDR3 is CATSDLPGNEQFF.

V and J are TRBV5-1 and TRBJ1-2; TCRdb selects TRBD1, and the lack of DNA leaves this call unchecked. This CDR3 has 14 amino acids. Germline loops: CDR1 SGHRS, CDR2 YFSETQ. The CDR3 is CASSVMDGGGGYTF.

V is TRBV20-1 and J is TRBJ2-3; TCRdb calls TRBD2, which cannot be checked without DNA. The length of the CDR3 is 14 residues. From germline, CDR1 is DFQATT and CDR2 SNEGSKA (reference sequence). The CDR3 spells CSARLAGNTDTQYF.

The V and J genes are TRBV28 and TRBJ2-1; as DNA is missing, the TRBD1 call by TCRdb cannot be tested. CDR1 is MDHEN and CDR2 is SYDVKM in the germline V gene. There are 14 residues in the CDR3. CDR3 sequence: CASRTGPSYNEQFF.

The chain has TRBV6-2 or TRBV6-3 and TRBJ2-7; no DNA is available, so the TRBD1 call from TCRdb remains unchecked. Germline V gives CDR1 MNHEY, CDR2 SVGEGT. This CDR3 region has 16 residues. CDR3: CASSYSRDNPSYEQYF.

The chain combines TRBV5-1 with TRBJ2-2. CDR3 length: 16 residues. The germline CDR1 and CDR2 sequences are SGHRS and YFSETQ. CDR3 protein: CASSLEFSLSTGELFF.

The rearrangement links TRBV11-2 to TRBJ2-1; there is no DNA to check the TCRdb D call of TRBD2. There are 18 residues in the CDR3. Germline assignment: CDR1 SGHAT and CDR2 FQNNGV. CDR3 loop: CASSLDPSTSGRGDEQFF.

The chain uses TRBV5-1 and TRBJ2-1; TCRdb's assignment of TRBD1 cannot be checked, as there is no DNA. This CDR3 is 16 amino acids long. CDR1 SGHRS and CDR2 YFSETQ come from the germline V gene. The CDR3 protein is CASSPGGSRSYNEQFF.

CDR3 residues: CASSPTGDEGYTF. The rearrangement joins TRBV7-2 to TRBJ1-2; TCRdb's D gene call, TRBD1, goes unchecked for lack of DNA. The CDR3 is 13 amino acids. The germline V gene has CDR1 SGHTA and CDR2 FQGNSA.

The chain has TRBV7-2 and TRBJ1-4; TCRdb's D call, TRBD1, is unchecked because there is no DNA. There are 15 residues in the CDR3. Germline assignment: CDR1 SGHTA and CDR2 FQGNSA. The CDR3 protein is CASSLGGQGGEKLFF.

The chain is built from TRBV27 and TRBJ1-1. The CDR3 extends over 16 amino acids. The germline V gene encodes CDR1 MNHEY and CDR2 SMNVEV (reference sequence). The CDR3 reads CASSLLLFGSPNRAFF.

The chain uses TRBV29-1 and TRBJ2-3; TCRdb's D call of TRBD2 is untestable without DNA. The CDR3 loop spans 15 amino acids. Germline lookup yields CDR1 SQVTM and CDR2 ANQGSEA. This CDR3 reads CSVVRSGGSTDTQYF.

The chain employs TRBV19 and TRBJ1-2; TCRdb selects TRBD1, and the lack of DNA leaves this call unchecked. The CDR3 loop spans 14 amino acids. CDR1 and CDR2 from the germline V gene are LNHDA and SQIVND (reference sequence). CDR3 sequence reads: CASSVGWDSDGYTF.